This TCR beta chain was sequenced in a study of cytomegalovirus exposure and HLA in healthy donors. Study-wide background: Findings of an earlier analysis included 90 million to 120 million unique TCR beta sequences from some 200 million T cells. Study outcomes and limitations: Among immune exposure information, only CMV serostatus was available. The study flagged some 170 TCR beta chains as cytomegalovirus-associated.

In the case of this clone: Its specificity is unknown.

PCR was performed using 60 Vbeta and 13 Jbeta primers. Generated by immunoSEQ multiplex PCR, the TCRdb table keeps only in-frame clones and is missing some. This sample has roughly 180,000 clones, with 75% to 80% found just once. Trimming left V 0 bases short and J 5 bases short, with 14 bases between. Germline CDR1 is SGHNT and CDR2 is YYREEE (reference sequence). The CDR3 is 15 amino acids. The sample was PBMCs. The chain is built from TRBV5-4 and TRBJ2-5; maybe TRBD1 (6 bases). This TCR was sampled from a man aged 45 to 65 in good health and CMV-seropositive. CDR3 DNA sequence: TGTGCCAGCAGCTTGGTGCAGGGGCAGGGGGAGACCCAGTACTTC. Encoded protein: CASSLVQGQGETQYF.